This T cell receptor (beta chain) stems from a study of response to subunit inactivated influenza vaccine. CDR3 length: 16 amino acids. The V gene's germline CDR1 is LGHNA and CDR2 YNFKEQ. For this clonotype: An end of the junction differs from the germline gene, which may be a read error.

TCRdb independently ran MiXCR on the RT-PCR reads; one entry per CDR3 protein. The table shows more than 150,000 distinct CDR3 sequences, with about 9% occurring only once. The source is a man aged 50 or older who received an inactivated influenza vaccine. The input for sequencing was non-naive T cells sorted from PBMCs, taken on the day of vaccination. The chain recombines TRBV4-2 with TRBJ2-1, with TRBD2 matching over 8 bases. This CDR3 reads CASSQDGTSGYTEQFF. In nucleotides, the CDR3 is TGTGCCAGCAGCCAAGATGGCACTAGCGGATACACTGAGCAGTTCTTC.